These T cell receptor beta chains were read from a single sample in a study of CD8 T cells in Susac syndrome. TCRdb ran MiXCR on the immunoSEQ multiplex PCR reads and lists one entry per CDR3 protein. Of about 75,000 distinct CDR3 sequences detected, approximately 93% appear once; the ten largest clones hold 0.52%. Sample: CD8+ T cells from PBMCs. The receptors shown here come from a human donor with Susac syndrome. CDR3s include the opening cysteine and the closing phenylalanine or tryptophan. Each record gives: D gene, J gene, V gene, clone size, CDR3 protein. D genes are given only for firm matches. Not every row has a clone size; where given, it reads once, few, many or a size class.

d_call: TRBD1; j_call: TRBJ1-3; v_call: TRBV9; clone_size: -; cdr3_aa: CASSSPGQGASNTIYF
d_call: -; j_call: TRBJ2-7; v_call: TRBV4-1; clone_size: -; cdr3_aa: CASSLKTATYEQYF
d_call: -; j_call: TRBJ1-5; v_call: TRBV4-1; clone_size: -; cdr3_aa: CASSLPDNGNQPQHF
d_call: -; j_call: TRBJ2-7; v_call: TRBV11-2; clone_size: -; cdr3_aa: CASSLAKGSWYEQYF
d_call: -; j_call: TRBJ1-2; v_call: TRBV20-1; clone_size: few; cdr3_aa: CSAPADGYTF
d_call: -; j_call: TRBJ2-1; v_call: TRBV5-1; clone_size: -; cdr3_aa: CASSMGTKSYNEQFF
d_call: -; j_call: TRBJ2-2; v_call: TRBV7-8; clone_size: -; cdr3_aa: CASSPRGGELFF
d_call: TRBD2; j_call: TRBJ2-1; v_call: TRBV12-3/TRBV12-4; clone_size: -; cdr3_aa: CASNLAGAYNEQFF
d_call: -; j_call: TRBJ2-7; v_call: TRBV27; clone_size: -; cdr3_aa: CASRWGDEQYF
d_call: -; j_call: TRBJ2-1; v_call: TRBV6-2/TRBV6-3; clone_size: -; cdr3_aa: CASGVWGNEQFF
d_call: -; j_call: TRBJ2-1; v_call: TRBV2; clone_size: -; cdr3_aa: CATAGDNEQFF
d_call: -; j_call: TRBJ2-7; v_call: TRBV19; clone_size: once; cdr3_aa: CASSESYGQYF
d_call: -; j_call: TRBJ2-1; v_call: TRBV27; clone_size: -; cdr3_aa: CASKGRFDEQFF
d_call: -; j_call: TRBJ2-7; v_call: TRBV12-3/TRBV12-4; clone_size: -; cdr3_aa: CASTQGSYEQYF
d_call: -; j_call: TRBJ2-7; v_call: TRBV10-3; clone_size: -; cdr3_aa: CAISEQGVHEQYF
d_call: TRBD1; j_call: TRBJ2-7; v_call: TRBV29-1; clone_size: few; cdr3_aa: CSVETGTGYEQYF
d_call: -; j_call: TRBJ2-7; v_call: TRBV11-2; clone_size: -; cdr3_aa: CASSLEGATLVFEQYF
d_call: TRBD2; j_call: TRBJ2-3; v_call: TRBV9; clone_size: -; cdr3_aa: CASSVAGRAVGTDTQYF
d_call: TRBD1; j_call: TRBJ1-1; v_call: TRBV7-9; clone_size: -; cdr3_aa: CASITGGGTEAFF
d_call: -; j_call: TRBJ2-2; v_call: TRBV3-1; clone_size: -; cdr3_aa: CASSQRRGDTGELFF
d_call: -; j_call: TRBJ1-1; v_call: TRBV5-1; clone_size: -; cdr3_aa: CASSGTGNPAFF
d_call: -; j_call: TRBJ2-1; v_call: TRBV5-4; clone_size: -; cdr3_aa: CASSPGGFNEQFF
d_call: -; j_call: TRBJ2-2; v_call: TRBV20-1; clone_size: -; cdr3_aa: CSAVDSDNTGELFF
d_call: -; j_call: TRBJ2-7; v_call: TRBV6-5; clone_size: once; cdr3_aa: CASSGGHEQYF
d_call: TRBD1; j_call: TRBJ2-5; v_call: TRBV6-6; clone_size: -; cdr3_aa: CASSSSDRVGETQYF
d_call: TRBD2; j_call: TRBJ2-7; v_call: TRBV12-3/TRBV12-4; clone_size: -; cdr3_aa: CASSSSSGGRYEQYF
d_call: TRBD2; j_call: TRBJ2-7; v_call: TRBV4-3; clone_size: -; cdr3_aa: CASRTGTSPMYEQYF
d_call: TRBD2; j_call: TRBJ2-7; v_call: TRBV7-9; clone_size: -; cdr3_aa: CASSSTSGGANEQYF
d_call: -; j_call: TRBJ2-7; v_call: TRBV7-9; clone_size: -; cdr3_aa: CASSSPQGPPPREQYF
d_call: TRBD2; j_call: TRBJ2-1; v_call: TRBV27; clone_size: -; cdr3_aa: CASSLERGVGEQFF
d_call: TRBD1; j_call: TRBJ1-2; v_call: TRBV12-3/TRBV12-4; clone_size: -; cdr3_aa: CASSADRGDYGYTF
d_call: -; j_call: TRBJ2-3; v_call: TRBV15; clone_size: -; cdr3_aa: CATSRVWGTDTQYF
d_call: -; j_call: TRBJ1-5; v_call: TRBV7-8; clone_size: -; cdr3_aa: CASSSRRSPNQPQHF
d_call: TRBD1; j_call: TRBJ1-2; v_call: TRBV9; clone_size: -; cdr3_aa: CASSFLTGPYGYTF
d_call: -; j_call: TRBJ2-7; v_call: TRBV28; clone_size: few; cdr3_aa: CASSLELVGDPYEQYF